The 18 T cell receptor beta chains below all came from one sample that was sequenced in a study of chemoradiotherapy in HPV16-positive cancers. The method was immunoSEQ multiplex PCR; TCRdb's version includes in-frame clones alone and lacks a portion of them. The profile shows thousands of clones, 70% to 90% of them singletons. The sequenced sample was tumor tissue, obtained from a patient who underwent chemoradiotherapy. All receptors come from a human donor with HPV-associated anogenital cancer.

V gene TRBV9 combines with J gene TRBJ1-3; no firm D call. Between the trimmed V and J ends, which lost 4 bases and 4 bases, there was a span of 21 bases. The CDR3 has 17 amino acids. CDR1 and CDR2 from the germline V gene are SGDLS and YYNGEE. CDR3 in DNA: TGTGCCAGCAGCCCGAAAGACCTAGACATTACGGGAAACACCATATATTTT. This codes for CASSPKDLDITGNTIYF.

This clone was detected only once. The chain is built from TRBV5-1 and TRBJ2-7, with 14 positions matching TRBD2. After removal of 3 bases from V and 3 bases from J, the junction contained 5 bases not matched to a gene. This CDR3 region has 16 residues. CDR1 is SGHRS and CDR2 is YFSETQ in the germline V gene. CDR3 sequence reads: CASSSPTSGRDYEQYF. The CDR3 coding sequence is TGCGCCAGCAGCTCACCGACTAGCGGGAGGGACTACGAGCAGTACTTC.

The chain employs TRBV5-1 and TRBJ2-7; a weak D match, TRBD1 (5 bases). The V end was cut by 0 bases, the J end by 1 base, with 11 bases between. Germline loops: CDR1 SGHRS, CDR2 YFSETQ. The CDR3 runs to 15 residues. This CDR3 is CASSLGQGLSYEQYF. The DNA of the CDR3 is TGCGCCAGCAGCTTGGGTCAGGGATTGTCCTACGAGCAGTACTTC. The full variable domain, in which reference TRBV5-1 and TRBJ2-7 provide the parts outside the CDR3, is KAGVTQTPRYLIKTRGQQVTLSCSPISGHRSVSWYQQTPGQGLQFLFEYFSETQRNKGNFPGRFSGRQFSNSRSEMNVSTLELGDSALYLCASSLGQGLSYEQYFGPGTRLTVT.

DNA of the CDR3: TGCGCCAGCAGCCCCGACAGCATCTTAAATGAAAAACTGTTTTTT. Its protein product is CASSPDSILNEKLFF. The V call is TRBV4-3, the J call TRBJ1-4; possible D gene TRBD1, 5 bases. Germline V gene data show CDR1 as LGHNA and CDR2 as YSLEER. V lost 4 bases to trimming and J lost 5 bases, with 14 bases between them. This CDR3 is built from 15 residues.

CDR3 sequence reads: CASSLITGLGTGELFF. CDR3 DNA: TGTGCCAGCAGCCTAATAACAGGGCTCGGCACCGGGGAGCTGTTTTTT. The chain has TRBV6-6 and TRBJ2-2; D perhaps matches TRBD1 (6 bases). The V end was cut by 6 bases, the J end by 4 bases, with 18 bases between. This CDR3 region has 16 residues. Germline CDR1 is MNHNY and CDR2 is SVGAGI (reference sequence).

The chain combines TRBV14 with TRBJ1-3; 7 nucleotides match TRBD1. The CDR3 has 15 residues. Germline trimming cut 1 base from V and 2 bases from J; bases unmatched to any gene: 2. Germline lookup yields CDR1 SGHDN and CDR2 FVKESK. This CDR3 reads CASSQVTGTGNTIYF. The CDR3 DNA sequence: TGTGCCAGCAGCCAAGTGACAGGGACTGGAAACACCATATATTTT.

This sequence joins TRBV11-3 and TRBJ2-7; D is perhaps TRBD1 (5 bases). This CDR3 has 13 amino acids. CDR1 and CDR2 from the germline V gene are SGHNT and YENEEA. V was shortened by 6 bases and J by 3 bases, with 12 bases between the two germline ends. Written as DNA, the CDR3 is TGTGCCAGCAGTCTGACAGAAGACTACGAGCAGTACTTC. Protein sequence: CASSLTEDYEQYF.

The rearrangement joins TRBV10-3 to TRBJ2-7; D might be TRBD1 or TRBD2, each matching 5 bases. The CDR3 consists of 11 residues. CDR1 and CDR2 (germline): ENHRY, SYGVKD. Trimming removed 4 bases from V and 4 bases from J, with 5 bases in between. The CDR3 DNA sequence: TGTGCCATCAGTGGGGGGTACGAGCAGTACTTC. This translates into CAISGGYEQYF.

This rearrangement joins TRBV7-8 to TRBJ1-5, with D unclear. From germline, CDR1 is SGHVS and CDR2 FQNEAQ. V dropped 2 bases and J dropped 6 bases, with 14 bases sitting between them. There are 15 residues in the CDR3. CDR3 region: CASSLNRPTSQPQHF. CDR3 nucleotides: TGTGCCAGCAGCTTAAACCGACCGACGTCTCAGCCCCAGCATTTT. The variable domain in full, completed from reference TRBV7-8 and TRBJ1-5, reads GAGVSQSPRYKVAKRGQDVALRCDPISGHVSLFWYQQALGQGPEFLTYFQNEAQLDKSGLPSDRFFAERPEGSVSTLKIQRTQQEDSAVYLCASSLNRPTSQPQHFGDGTRLSIL.

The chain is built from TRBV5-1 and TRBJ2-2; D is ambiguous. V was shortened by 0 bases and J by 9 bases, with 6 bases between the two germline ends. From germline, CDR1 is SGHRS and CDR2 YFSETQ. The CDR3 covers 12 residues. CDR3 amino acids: CASSLVDWELFF. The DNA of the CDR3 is TGCGCCAGCAGCTTGGTTGACTGGGAGCTGTTTTTT.

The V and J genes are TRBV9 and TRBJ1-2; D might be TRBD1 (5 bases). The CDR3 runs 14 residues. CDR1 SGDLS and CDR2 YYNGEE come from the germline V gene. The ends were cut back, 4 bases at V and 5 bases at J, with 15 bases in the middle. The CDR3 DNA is TGTGCCAGCAGCCCTGACCAGGGCGGATATGGCTACACCTTC. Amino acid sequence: CASSPDQGGYGYTF.

The CDR3 is CASSQGQGETDTQYF. The DNA of the CDR3 is TGTGCCAGCAGCCAGGGACAGGGGGAAACAGATACGCAGTATTTT. This chain joins TRBV11-3 and TRBJ2-3; 11 bases line up with TRBD1. The ends lost 5 bases at V and 3 bases at J; junction bases unmatched: 4. This CDR3 contains 15 residues. Germline V lookup: CDR1 SGHNT, CDR2 YENEEA.

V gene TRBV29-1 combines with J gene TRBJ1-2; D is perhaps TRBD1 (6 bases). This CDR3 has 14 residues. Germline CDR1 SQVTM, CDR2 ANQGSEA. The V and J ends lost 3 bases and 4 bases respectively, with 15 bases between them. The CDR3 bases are TGCAGCGTTGATGGGCAGGGGAGGGGCTATGGCTACACCTTC. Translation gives CSVDGQGRGYGYTF.

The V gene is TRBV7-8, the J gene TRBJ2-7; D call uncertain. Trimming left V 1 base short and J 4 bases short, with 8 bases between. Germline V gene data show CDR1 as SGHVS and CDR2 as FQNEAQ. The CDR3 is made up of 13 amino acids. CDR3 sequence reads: CASSLEGKYEQYF. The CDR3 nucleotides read TGTGCCAGCAGCTTAGAAGGGAAATACGAGCAGTACTTC.

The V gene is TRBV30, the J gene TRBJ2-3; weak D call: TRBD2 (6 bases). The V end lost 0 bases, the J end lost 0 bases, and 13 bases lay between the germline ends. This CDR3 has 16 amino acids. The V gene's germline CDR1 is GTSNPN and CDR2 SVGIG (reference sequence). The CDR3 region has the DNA TGTGCCTGGAGTGTGCTTAGCGGTACTAGCACAGATACGCAGTATTTT. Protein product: CAWSVLSGTSTDTQYF. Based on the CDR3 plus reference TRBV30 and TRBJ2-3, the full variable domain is SQTIHQWPATLVQPVGSPLSLECTVEGTSNPNLYWYRQAAGRGLQLLFYSVGIGQISSEVPQNLSASRPQDRQFILSSKKLLLSDSGFYLCAWSVLSGTSTDTQYFGPGTRLTVL.

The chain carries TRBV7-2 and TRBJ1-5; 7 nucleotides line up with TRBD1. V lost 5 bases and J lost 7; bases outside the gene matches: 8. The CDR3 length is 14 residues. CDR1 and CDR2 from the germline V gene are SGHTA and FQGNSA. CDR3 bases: TGTGCCAGCAGCCCGACAGGGTCCTGGCAGCCCCAGCATTTT. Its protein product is CASSPTGSWQPQHF.

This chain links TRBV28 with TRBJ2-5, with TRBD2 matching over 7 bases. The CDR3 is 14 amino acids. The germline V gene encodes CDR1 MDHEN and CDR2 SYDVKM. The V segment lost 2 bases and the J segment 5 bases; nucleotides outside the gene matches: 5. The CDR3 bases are TGTGCCAGCAGTTTAAAGGGAGGGTGGGAGACCCAGTACTTC. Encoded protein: CASSLKGGWETQYF. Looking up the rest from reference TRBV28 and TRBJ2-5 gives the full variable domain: DVKVTQSSRYLVKRTGEKVFLECVQDMDHENMFWYRQDPGLGLRLIYFSYDVKMKEKGDIPEGYSVSREKKERFSLILESASTNQTSMYLCASSLKGGWETQYFGPGTRLLVL.

CDR3 amino acids: CASRFTDTQYF. CDR3 DNA sequence: TGTGCCAGTCGGTTCACAGATACGCAGTATTTT. V is TRBV6-5 and J is TRBJ2-3; D is unresolved. The CDR3 has 11 amino acids. CDR1 and CDR2 from the germline V gene are MNHEY and SVGAGI. V lost 9 bases and J lost 2, with 6 bases in between.